This T cell receptor beta chain was documented in a study of early stage breast cancer tumors. Study-wide context: Twelve of the 16 invasive tumors were ER+, PR+ and HER2-.

The length of the CDR3 is 15 residues. Per the germline V gene, CDR1 is MDHEN and CDR2 is SYDVKM. V was clipped by 4 bases and J by 4 bases, with 13 bases between them. Profiling relied on immunoSEQ multiplex PCR, and the TCRdb table lists in-frame clones only, not all of them. The sample shows tens of thousands of clones, less than 85% of them seen only once. The sequence was obtained from a person in their sixties with breast cancer. Material for sequencing was blood. The V call is TRBV28, the J call TRBJ1-4, with D possibly matching TRBD1 (6 bases). DNA of the CDR3: TGTGCCAGCAGTTCCCGACAGGAGATTAATGAAAAACTGTTTTTT. Residues: CASSSRQEINEKLFF.